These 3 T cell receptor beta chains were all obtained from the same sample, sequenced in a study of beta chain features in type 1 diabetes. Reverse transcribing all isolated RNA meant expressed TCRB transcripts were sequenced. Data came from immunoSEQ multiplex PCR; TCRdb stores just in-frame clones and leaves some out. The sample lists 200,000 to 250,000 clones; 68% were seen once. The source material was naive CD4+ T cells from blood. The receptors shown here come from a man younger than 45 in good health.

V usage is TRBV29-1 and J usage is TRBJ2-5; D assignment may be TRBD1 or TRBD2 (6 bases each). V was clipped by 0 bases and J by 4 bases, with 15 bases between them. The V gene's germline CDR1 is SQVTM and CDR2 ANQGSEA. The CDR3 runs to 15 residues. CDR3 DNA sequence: TGCAGCGTTGAAGAGCAATCCGGGGGCCCAGAGACCCAGTACTTC. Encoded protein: CSVEEQSGGPETQYF.

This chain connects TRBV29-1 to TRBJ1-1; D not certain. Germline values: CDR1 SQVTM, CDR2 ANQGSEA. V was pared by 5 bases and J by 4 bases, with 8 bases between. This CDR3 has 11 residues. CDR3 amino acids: CSVSSGTEAFF. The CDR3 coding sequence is TGCAGCGTTTCCTCTGGCACTGAAGCTTTCTTT.

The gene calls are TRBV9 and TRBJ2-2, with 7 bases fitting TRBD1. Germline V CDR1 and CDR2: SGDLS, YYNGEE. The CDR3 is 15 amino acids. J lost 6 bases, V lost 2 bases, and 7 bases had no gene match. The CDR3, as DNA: TGTGCCAGCAGCGTGTCAAACAGGGGTGCCGGGGAGCTGTTTTTT. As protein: CASSVSNRGAGELFF.